This TCR beta chain is from a study of blood T cell repertoires in COVID-19. The table lists this clone with a few counts. The CDR3 spans 15 residues. With 4 bases removed from V and 4 bases from J, the gap between germline ends came to 18 bases. Germline CDR1 is SGDLS and CDR2 is YYNGEE. Generated by immunoSEQ multiplex PCR, the TCRdb table keeps only in-frame clones and is missing some. Of fewer than 400,000 clones in the sample, 85% to 90% were seen once. Material for sequencing was PBMCs or T cells enriched from blood (not recorded which). The sequence derives from a woman aged 25 to 39 who had recovered from COVID-19. The rearrangement uses TRBV9 and TRBJ2-7; the D gene is possibly TRBD1 (7 bases). The CDR3 nucleotides are TGTGCCAGCAGCCCACAAGGAGGGGGCTTTTACGAGCAGTACTTC. It encodes CASSPQGGGFYEQYF.